This TCR beta chain was recovered during a study of blood T cell repertoires in COVID-19. The table lists this clone with a count of one. Germline V gives CDR1 KGHSH, CDR2 LQKENI. CDR3 length: 14 amino acids. V was trimmed by 3 bases and J by 1 base, leaving 9 bases between them. Original handling: Reference gene primer amplification gave nucleated cell count estimates. The protocol was immunoSEQ multiplex PCR, while the TCRdb copy is restricted to in-frame clones and leaves out a portion. V, J and clone size reflect that table, while D and trimming were determined from the DNA. This table holds 270,000 or so clones, approximately 82% found once.

This chain joins TRBV18 and TRBJ1-1; D possibly corresponds to TRBD1 (6 bases). The receptor was derived from a woman aged 18 to 35 with acute or convalescent COVID-19. The specimen was peripheral blood. The DNA for the CDR3 is TGTGCCAGCTCACCCCAAGGGGGGAACACTGAAGCTTTCTTT. Translating it yields CASSPQGGNTEAFF.